Sequencing of this TCR beta chain was carried out in a study of post-analysis software for immune sequencing data. Study summary: Relapsing-remitting, secondary progressive and progressive-relapsing forms of multiple sclerosis all featured among disease courses. Points from the study as a whole: Controls had significantly higher normalized Chao1 diversity than multiple sclerosis patients. When patients were compared with controls, about five TRBV segments were more frequent, TRBV5-6, TRBV5-1 and TRBV20-1 among them.

Unique molecular identifiers had been added to the TCR beta cDNA libraries. TCRdb redid the calling of the PCR reads with MiXCR, one entry per CDR3 protein. The sample lists hundreds of thousands of distinct CDR3 sequences; roughly three fifths were seen once. The CDR3 is 13 amino acids. Germline-derived CDR1 and CDR2 are SGHTA and FQGNSA. Points on this clonotype: Its specificity is unknown. The junction shows a germline mismatch at one end, possibly a read error.

This chain links TRBV7-2 with TRBJ2-1; tentative D call: TRBD1 (6 bases). This TCR was recovered from a girl between 2 and 10 years old with multiple sclerosis. Sequencing was done on a sample of blood. CDR3 sequence (DNA): TGTGCCAGTGGCTGGCAGGGGAACAATGGGCAGTTCTTC. It encodes CASGWQGNNGQFF. Looking up the rest from reference TRBV7-2 and TRBJ2-1 gives the full variable domain: GAGVSQSPSNKVTEKGKDVELRCDPISGHTALYWYRQSLGQGLEFLIYFQGNSAPDKSGLPSDRFSAERTGGSVSTLTIQRTQQEDSAVYLCASGWQGNNGQFFGPGTRLTVL.